Below are 28 T cell receptor beta chains sequenced from a single sample in a study of beta chain features in type 1 diabetes. No antigen has been identified for these receptors. TCRB transcripts that were expressed got sequenced, as all of the isolated RNA had been reverse transcribed. The repertoire was sequenced with immunoSEQ multiplex PCR; TCRdb's copy has only in-frame clones and lacks some. This repertoire shows roughly 50,000 clones, approximately 40% found once; its top ten account for around 0.13%. Whole-study findings and limits: All four CD4+ subsets of Type 1 diabetes patients contained TCRB CDR3s that were moderately but significantly shorter.

The material sequenced was stem cell memory CD4+ T cells from blood. Source of these receptors: a man aged 25 to 40 with type 1 diabetes.

This clone was detected ten times or more. The rearrangement links TRBV28 to TRBJ2-3; no reliable D call. There are 12 residues in the CDR3. V dropped 6 bases and J dropped 0 bases, with 4 bases sitting between them. Germline V lookup: CDR1 MDHEN, CDR2 SYDVKM. DNA of the CDR3: TGTGCCAGCAGAGCTAGCACAGATACGCAGTATTTT. It codes for CASRASTDTQYF. Full variable domain (missing parts from reference TRBV28 and TRBJ2-3): DVKVTQSSRYLVKRTGEKVFLECVQDMDHENMFWYRQDPGLGLRLIYFSYDVKMKEKGDIPEGYSVSREKKERFSLILESASTNQTSMYLCASRASTDTQYFGPGTRLTVL.

The rearrangement links TRBV28 to TRBJ2-7, with D maybe TRBD2 (6 bases). The germline V gene encodes CDR1 MDHEN and CDR2 SYDVKM. The V and J ends lost 8 bases and 2 bases respectively, with 19 bases between them. The CDR3 runs to 15 residues. The CDR3 DNA follows: TGTGCCAGCCGGGGGAGGTCAGGGCCCCCCTACGAGCAGTACTTC. Translation gives CASRGRSGPPYEQYF.

The chain links TRBV19 to TRBJ1-5; 9 nucleotides agree with TRBD1. The CDR3 consists of 19 residues. The V and J ends lost 4 bases and 0 bases, in that order; junction bases with no gene match: 13. Germline lookup yields CDR1 LNHDA and CDR2 SQIVND (reference sequence). The CDR3 DNA is TGTGCCAGTAGTACACTACAGGGGGCCTGGGGATATAGCAATCAGCCCCAGCATTTT. Translated: CASSTLQGAWGYSNQPQHF.

This sequence joins TRBV28 and TRBJ2-1; TRBD2 matches 12 bases. The germline CDR1 and CDR2 sequences are MDHEN and SYDVKM. This CDR3 region has 12 residues. The J segment lost 12 bases and the V segment lost 5 bases, leaving 2 bases of the junction unmatched. The CDR3 loop is CASSASGGGQFF. The CDR3 DNA reads as TGTGCCAGCAGTGCTAGCGGGGGGGGGCAGTTCTTC.

The chain combines TRBV7-2 with TRBJ1-2; possible D gene TRBD1, 6 bases. Between the trimmed V and J ends, which lost 5 bases and 8 bases, there was a span of 18 bases. Germline V gene data show CDR1 as SGHTA and CDR2 as FQGNSA. CDR3 length: 14 residues. CDR3 residues: CASSPRTGLIGYTF. The CDR3 coding sequence is TGTGCCAGCAGCCCCCGCACAGGGTTGATAGGCTACACCTTC.

This clone was counted only a few times. The chain uses TRBV9 and TRBJ2-1, with 9 bases that match TRBD2. The V segment lost 0 bases and the J segment 6 bases; nucleotides outside the gene matches: 1. From germline, CDR1 is SGDLS and CDR2 YYNGEE. The CDR3 has 14 amino acids. CDR3 DNA: TGTGCCAGCAGCGTAGGCGGGAGGGCCAATGAGCAGTTCTTC. The encoded protein is CASSVGGRANEQFF. The variable domain in full, with the rest retrieved from reference TRBV9 and TRBJ2-1, is DSGVTQTPKHLITATGQRVTLRCSPRSGDLSVYWYQQSLDQGLQFLIQYYNGEERAKGNILERFSAQQFPDLHSELNLSSLELGDSALYFCASSVGGRANEQFFGPGTRLTVL.

In this sample, this clone turned up a few times. J is TRBJ2-1 and V is TRBV20-1; 8 nucleotides line up with TRBD2. V lost 3 bases, J lost 15 bases, and 4 bases stayed unmatched. From germline, CDR1 is DFQATT and CDR2 SNEGSKA (reference sequence). The CDR3 runs 10 residues. Here the CDR3 DNA reads TGCAGTGCTAGCGGGGGGGGACTGTTCTTC. Its protein is CSASGGGLFF.

In its sample, this clone was seen a few times. The CDR3 is CASSPRQLETQYF. The CDR3 DNA reads as TGCGCCAGCAGCCCCAGACAGTTAGAGACCCAGTACTTC. The V call is TRBV4-3, the J call TRBJ2-5, with D tentatively TRBD1 (5 bases). Deletions cut 4 bases from V and 4 bases from J, with 10 bases between. This CDR3 comprises 13 residues. Per the germline V gene, CDR1 is LGHNA and CDR2 is YSLEER.

The CDR3 loop is CASSLGVRSGTNGNTIYF. The CDR3 bases are TGTGCCAGCAGCTTAGGGGTCCGCTCGGGTACTAACGGAAACACCATATATTTT. This sequence joins TRBV7-9 and TRBJ1-3; D uncertain. CDR1 SEHNR and CDR2 FQNEAQ come from the germline V gene (reference sequence). The V end was cut by 1 base, the J end by 4 bases, with 20 bases between. The CDR3 runs 18 residues.

This clone was detected a few times. The J gene is TRBJ1-2, the V gene TRBV27; 8 nucleotides match TRBD1. J was trimmed by 8 bases and V by 6 bases; bases with no gene match: 8. The CDR3 runs 13 residues. Germline V lookup: CDR1 MNHEY, CDR2 SMNVEV (reference sequence). CDR3 nucleotide sequence: TGTGCCAGCAGAATGGGACAGGTTGGCGGCTACACCTTC. This codes for CASRMGQVGGYTF.

The genes are TRBV7-9 and TRBJ2-7; 9 nucleotides line up with TRBD2. The J segment lost 2 bases and the V segment lost 3 bases, leaving 5 bases of the junction unmatched. Germline CDR1 is SEHNR and CDR2 is FQNEAQ (reference sequence). This CDR3 has 15 amino acids. DNA of the CDR3: TGTGCCAGCAGCTTTGCGGGAGGGCTAACCTACGAGCAGTACTTC. This sequence encodes CASSFAGGLTYEQYF.

J is TRBJ2-7 and V is TRBV5-1; D ambiguous. CDR3 length: 13 residues. V lost 0 bases, J lost 4 bases, and 8 bases lay in between. Germline V gene data show CDR1 as SGHRS and CDR2 as YFSETQ. The CDR3: CASSLGPQYEQYF. DNA for the CDR3: TGCGCCAGCAGCTTGGGCCCTCAGTACGAGCAGTACTTC.

The V call is TRBV7-3, the J call TRBJ1-2; D ambiguous. This CDR3 comprises 13 residues. The V and J ends lost 5 bases and 7 bases respectively, with 14 bases between them. CDR1 and CDR2 (germline): SGHTA, FQGTGA. The CDR3 nucleotides are TGTGCCAGCAGCGAGGTCCCGAGAAGTGGCTACACCTTC. Translated, it gives CASSEVPRSGYTF.

This clone has a handful of counts. This chain links TRBV6-1 with TRBJ1-5; no reliable D call. This CDR3 has 12 amino acids. The V end lost 2 bases, the J end lost 6 bases, and 5 bases lay between the germline ends. Germline values: CDR1 MNHNS, CDR2 SASEGT. The CDR3 reads CASSELSQPQHF. The CDR3 DNA sequence: TGTGCCAGCAGTGAACTGAGTCAGCCCCAGCATTTT.

V usage is TRBV7-2 and J usage is TRBJ1-1; the D is unclear. This CDR3 region has 13 residues. In germline, CDR1 is SGHTA, CDR2 FQGNSA. Deletions cut 4 bases from V and 1 base from J, with 7 bases between. The CDR3 DNA follows: TGTGCCAGCAGCTCGGGGAGGAACACTGAAGCTTTCTTT. This gives the protein CASSSGRNTEAFF.

This clone has just a few counts. CDR3 nucleotide sequence: TGCGCCAGCAGCTCCGGAGAACGGGAGCAGTTCTTC. Encoded protein: CASSSGEREQFF. This chain joins TRBV5-1 and TRBJ2-1; D uncertain. Trimming cost V 3 bases and J 10 bases, with 11 bases left between them. This CDR3 has 12 amino acids. Germline CDR1 SGHRS, CDR2 YFSETQ. The entire variable domain, with the rest obtained from reference TRBV5-1 and TRBJ2-1, is as follows: KAGVTQTPRYLIKTRGQQVTLSCSPISGHRSVSWYQQTPGQGLQFLFEYFSETQRNKGNFPGRFSGRQFSNSRSEMNVSTLELGDSALYLCASSSGEREQFFGPGTRLTVL.

The V gene is TRBV11-2, the J gene TRBJ2-7, with TRBD1 matching over 9 bases. The CDR3 is 17 residues long. Looked up from germline, CDR1 is SGHAT and CDR2 is FQNNGV. V gave up 5 bases and J gave up 5 bases; unmatched junction bases: 16. The CDR3 region is CASSPRGPGTGLNEQYF. The CDR3 DNA reads TGTGCCAGCAGCCCTAGAGGCCCCGGGACAGGGTTAAACGAGCAGTACTTC.

J is TRBJ2-3 and V is TRBV7-2, with 12 bases identical to TRBD2. Germline trimming cut 5 bases from V and 1 base from J; bases unmatched to any gene: 7. Germline V gene data show CDR1 as SGHTA and CDR2 as FQGNSA. The CDR3 is made up of 17 amino acids. For the CDR3, the DNA is TGTGCCAGCAGCCCGTCCCGGACTAGCGGGGGCACAGATACGCAGTATTTT. It encodes CASSPSRTSGGTDTQYF.

This clone was observed a handful of times. This rearrangement joins TRBV28 to TRBJ2-5; 11 bases match TRBD1. V was clipped by 3 bases and J by 5 bases; unmatched bases: 14. The CDR3 totals 18 residues. Per the germline V gene, CDR1 is MDHEN and CDR2 is SYDVKM. The CDR3 reads CASSFPTSGTGGRETQYF. In DNA, the CDR3 is TGTGCCAGCAGTTTCCCCACCTCCGGGACAGGGGGACGGGAGACCCAGTACTTC.

There are a few counts of this clone. The gene calls are TRBV6-1 and TRBJ1-5; maybe TRBD1 (5 bases). V lost 7 bases and J 1 base, leaving 14 bases between the germline ends. This CDR3 is 15 amino acids long. Germline loops: CDR1 MNHNS, CDR2 SASEGT. The CDR3 reads CASTPQGRSNQPQHF. The CDR3 DNA reads as TGTGCCAGCACTCCCCAGGGAAGGAGCAATCAGCCCCAGCATTTT.

The chain recombines TRBV7-3 with TRBJ2-1; D ambiguous. From germline, CDR1 is SGHTA and CDR2 FQGTGA. The CDR3 loop spans 14 amino acids. The V end was cut by 5 bases, the J end by 0 bases, with 8 bases between. The CDR3 region has the DNA TGTGCCAGCAGCCCGCGAGGCTCCTACAATGAGCAGTTCTTC. Its protein is CASSPRGSYNEQFF.

The chain is built from TRBV9 and TRBJ1-1, with 7 positions matching TRBD1. The CDR3 runs 15 residues. Germline V gene sequence: CDR1 SGDLS, CDR2 YYNGEE. The ends lost 0 bases at V and 3 bases at J; junction bases unmatched: 5. The CDR3 region is CASSVAPGGYTEAFF. CDR3 bases: TGTGCCAGCAGCGTAGCTCCAGGGGGGTACACTGAAGCTTTCTTT.

The V gene is TRBV5-1, the J gene TRBJ1-4; no clear D gene. Between the trimmed V and J ends, which lost 5 bases and 8 bases, there was a span of 10 bases. Germline CDR1 reads SGHRS; CDR2 reads YFSETQ. The CDR3 is made up of 12 amino acids. The CDR3 loop is CASSTAGEKLFF. The CDR3 DNA reads TGCGCCAGCAGTACGGCGGGGGAAAAACTGTTTTTT.

The genes are TRBV6-6 and TRBJ2-2, with a weak D call TRBD2 (6 bases). The CDR3 consists of 15 residues. Germline V gene lookup returns CDR1 MNHNY and CDR2 SVGAGI (reference sequence). Deletions cut 8 bases from V and 4 bases from J, with 17 bases between. In DNA form, the CDR3 reads TGTGCCAGCCTCAAGCCCCAGGGAGGCACCGGGGAGCTGTTTTTT. Translated: CASLKPQGGTGELFF.

This clone has a handful of counts. This rearrangement joins TRBV7-8 to TRBJ2-1; possible D gene TRBD1, 5 bases. The CDR3 covers 15 residues. The germline V gene has CDR1 SGHVS and CDR2 FQNEAQ. V shed 5 bases and J shed 2 bases, with 13 bases lying between them. The CDR3 region is CASSAQGVAYNEQFF. For the CDR3, the DNA is TGTGCCAGCAGCGCCCAGGGTGTAGCCTACAATGAGCAGTTCTTC.

This clone showed up just a few times. The V gene is TRBV7-9, the J gene TRBJ2-5, with TRBD2 matching over 9 bases. This CDR3 contains 17 residues. After removal of 5 bases from V and 0 bases from J, the junction contained 10 bases not matched to a gene. Germline CDR1 and CDR2: SEHNR and FQNEAQ (reference sequence). This CDR3 reads CASSQKRLAVDQETQYF. In DNA form, the CDR3 reads TGTGCCAGCAGCCAAAAGCGACTAGCGGTTGACCAAGAGACCCAGTACTTC.

This clone was seen a single time. This chain uses TRBV28 with TRBJ1-3; 8 positions agree with TRBD1. Per the germline V gene, CDR1 is MDHEN and CDR2 is SYDVKM. This CDR3 is 14 amino acids long. V lost 6 bases to trimming and J lost 5 bases; unmatched junction nucleotides: 6. CDR3 in amino acids: CASRPTGGRNTIYF. The CDR3 DNA reads TGTGCCAGCAGACCTACAGGGGGAAGAAACACCATATATTTT.

This sequence joins TRBV11-3 and TRBJ2-2; D may be TRBD1 (5 bases). CDR1 is SGHNT, CDR2 YENEEA, per germline. The V and J ends lost 1 base and 3 bases respectively, with 6 bases between them. The length of the CDR3 is 14 residues. The CDR3 bases are TGTGCCAGCAGCTTAGCAGGGTACACCGGGGAGCTGTTTTTT. It is translated as CASSLAGYTGELFF.